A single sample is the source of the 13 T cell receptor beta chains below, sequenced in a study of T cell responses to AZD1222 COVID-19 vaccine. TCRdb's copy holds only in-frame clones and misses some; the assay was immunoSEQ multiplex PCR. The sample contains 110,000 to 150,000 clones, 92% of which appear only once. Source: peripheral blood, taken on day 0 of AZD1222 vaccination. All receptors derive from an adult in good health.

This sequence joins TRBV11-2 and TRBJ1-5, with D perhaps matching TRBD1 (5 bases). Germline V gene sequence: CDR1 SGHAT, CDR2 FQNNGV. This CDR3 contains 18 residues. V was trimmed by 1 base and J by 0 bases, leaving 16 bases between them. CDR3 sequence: CASSLGVQATDSNQPQHF. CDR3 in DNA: TGTGCCAGCAGCTTAGGTGTACAGGCTACCGATAGCAATCAGCCCCAGCATTTT.

CDR3 in DNA: TGCGCCAGCAGCTTGGGTCTAGCGGGCGTCGCAGATACGCAGTATTTT. Translation: CASSLGLAGVADTQYF. J is TRBJ2-3 and V is TRBV5-1; TRBD2 agrees at 8 bases. The germline V gene encodes CDR1 SGHRS and CDR2 YFSETQ. The CDR3 extends over 16 amino acids. Trimming took 0 bases from V and 4 from J; bases not matched to a gene: 7.

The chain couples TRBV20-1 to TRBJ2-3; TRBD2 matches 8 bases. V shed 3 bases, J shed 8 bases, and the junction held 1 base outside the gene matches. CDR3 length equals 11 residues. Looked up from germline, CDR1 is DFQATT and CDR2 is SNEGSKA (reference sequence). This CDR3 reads CSARTSATQYF. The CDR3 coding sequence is TGCAGTGCTAGGACTAGCGCTACGCAGTATTTT.

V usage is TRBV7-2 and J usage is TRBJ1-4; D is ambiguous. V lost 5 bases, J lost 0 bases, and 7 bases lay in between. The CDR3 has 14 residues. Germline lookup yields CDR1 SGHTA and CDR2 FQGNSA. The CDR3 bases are TGTGCCAGCAGCCGTTATGCAACTAATGAAAAACTGTTTTTT. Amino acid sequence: CASSRYATNEKLFF.

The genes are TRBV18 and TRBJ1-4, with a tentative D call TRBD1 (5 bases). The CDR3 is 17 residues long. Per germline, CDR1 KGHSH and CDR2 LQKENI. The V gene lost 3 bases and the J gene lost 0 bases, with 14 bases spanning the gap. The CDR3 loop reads CASSPSGLPSTNEKLFF. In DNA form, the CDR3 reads TGTGCCAGCTCACCGTCGGGACTCCCTTCAACTAATGAAAAACTGTTTTTT.

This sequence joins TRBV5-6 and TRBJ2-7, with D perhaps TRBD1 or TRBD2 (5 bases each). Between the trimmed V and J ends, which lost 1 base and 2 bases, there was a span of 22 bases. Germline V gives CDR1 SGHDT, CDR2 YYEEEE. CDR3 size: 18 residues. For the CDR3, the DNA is TGTGCCAGCAGCTTGAGAGTGAGCAGGGCTTGGGGACCCTACGAGCAGTACTTC. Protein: CASSLRVSRAWGPYEQYF.

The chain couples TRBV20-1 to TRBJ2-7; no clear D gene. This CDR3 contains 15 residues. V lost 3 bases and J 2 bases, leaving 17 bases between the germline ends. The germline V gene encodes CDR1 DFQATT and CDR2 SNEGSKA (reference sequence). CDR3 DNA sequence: TGCAGTGCTAGTTCCGGTGCTCCTACACCCTACGAGCAGTACTTC. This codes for CSASSGAPTPYEQYF.

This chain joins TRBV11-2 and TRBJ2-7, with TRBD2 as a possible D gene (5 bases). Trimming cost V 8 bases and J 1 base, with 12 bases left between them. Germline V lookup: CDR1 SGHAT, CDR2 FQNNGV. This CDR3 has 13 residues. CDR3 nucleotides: TGTGCCAGCGGTCAGAGCGGATCCTACGAGCAGTACTTC. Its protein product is CASGQSGSYEQYF.

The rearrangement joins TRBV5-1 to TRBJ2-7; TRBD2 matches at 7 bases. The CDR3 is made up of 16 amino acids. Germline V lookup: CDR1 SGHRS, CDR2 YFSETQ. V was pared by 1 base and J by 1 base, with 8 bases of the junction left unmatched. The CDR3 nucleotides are TGCGCCAGCAGCTTGCTCGCGCAGCGGGGTTCCTACGAGCAGTACTTC. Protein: CASSLLAQRGSYEQYF.

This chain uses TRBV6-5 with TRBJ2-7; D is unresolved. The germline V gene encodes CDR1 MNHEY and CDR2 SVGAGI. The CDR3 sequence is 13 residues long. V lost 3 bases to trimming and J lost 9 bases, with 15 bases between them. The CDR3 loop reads CASSYQASTAQYF. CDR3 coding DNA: TGTGCCAGCAGTTATCAGGCCTCGACGGCGCAGTACTTC.

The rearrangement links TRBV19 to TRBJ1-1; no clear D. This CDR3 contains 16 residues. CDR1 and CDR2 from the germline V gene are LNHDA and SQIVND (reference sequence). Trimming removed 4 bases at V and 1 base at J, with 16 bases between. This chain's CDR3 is CASSTLGGGSNTEAFF. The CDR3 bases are TGTGCCAGTAGTACGTTGGGCGGCGGCTCGAACACTGAAGCTTTCTTT.

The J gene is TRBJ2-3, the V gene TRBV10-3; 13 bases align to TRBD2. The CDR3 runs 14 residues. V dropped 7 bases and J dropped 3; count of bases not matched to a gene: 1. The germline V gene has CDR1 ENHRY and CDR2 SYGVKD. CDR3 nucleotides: TGTGCCATCAAGGGACTAGCGGGAACAGATACGCAGTATTTT. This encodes CAIKGLAGTDTQYF.

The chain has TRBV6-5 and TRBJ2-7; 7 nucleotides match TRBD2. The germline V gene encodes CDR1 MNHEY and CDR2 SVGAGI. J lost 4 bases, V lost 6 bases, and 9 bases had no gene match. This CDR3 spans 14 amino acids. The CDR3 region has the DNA TGTGCCAGCAGGACCGGTAGCGGGCAATACGAGCAGTACTTC. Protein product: CASRTGSGQYEQYF.